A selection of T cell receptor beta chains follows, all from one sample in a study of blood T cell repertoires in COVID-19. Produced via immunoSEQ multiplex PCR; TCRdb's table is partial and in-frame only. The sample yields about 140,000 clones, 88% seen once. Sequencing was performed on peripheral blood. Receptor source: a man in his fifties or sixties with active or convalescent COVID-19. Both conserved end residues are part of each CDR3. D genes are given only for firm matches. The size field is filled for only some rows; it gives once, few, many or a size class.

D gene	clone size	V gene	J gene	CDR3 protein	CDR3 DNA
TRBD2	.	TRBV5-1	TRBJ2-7	CASSLAAGGTYEQYF	TGCGCCAGCAGCTTGGCGGCGGGAGGCACCTACGAGCAGTACTTC
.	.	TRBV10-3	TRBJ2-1	CAAGPRGYNEQFF	TGTGCCGCTGGACCCAGGGGATACAATGAGCAGTTCTTC
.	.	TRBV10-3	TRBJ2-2	CATSNTGELFF	TGTGCCACCTCGAACACCGGGGAGCTGTTTTTT
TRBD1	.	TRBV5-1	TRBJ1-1	CASRMAGTVNTEAFF	TGCGCCAGCAGAATGGCCGGGACAGTTAACACTGAAGCTTTCTTT
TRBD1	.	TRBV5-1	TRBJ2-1	CASSFQGEINEQFF	TGCGCCAGCAGCTTTCAGGGGGAGATCAATGAGCAGTTCTTC
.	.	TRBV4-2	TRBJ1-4	CASSQGGGRTNEKLFF	TGTGCCAGCAGCCAAGGGGGGGGAAGGACTAATGAAAAACTGTTTTTT
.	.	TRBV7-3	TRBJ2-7	CASSFDSSYEQYF	TGTGCCAGCAGCTTCGACAGCTCCTACGAGCAGTACTTC
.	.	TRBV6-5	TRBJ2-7	CASKREGRIYEQYF	TGTGCCAGCAAACGAGAGGGAAGGATTTACGAGCAGTACTTC
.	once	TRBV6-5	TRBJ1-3	CASAGSLFSGNTIYF	TGTGCCAGCGCGGGCAGCCTTTTCTCTGGAAACACCATATATTTT
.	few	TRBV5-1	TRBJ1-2	CASSDGQISSYGYTF	TGCGCCAGCAGCGATGGACAGATCTCATCGTATGGCTACACCTTC
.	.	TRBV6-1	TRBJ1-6	CASSEVTDNSPLHF	TGTGCCAGCAGTGAAGTCACAGATAATTCACCCCTCCACTTT
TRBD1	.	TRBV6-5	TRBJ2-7	CASTPGQGAYEQYF	TGTGCCAGCACCCCGGGACAGGGGGCCTACGAGCAGTACTTC
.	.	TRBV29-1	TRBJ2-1	CSVAPDRAESYNEQFF	TGCAGCGTGGCCCCTGACAGAGCCGAATCTTACAATGAGCAGTTCTTC
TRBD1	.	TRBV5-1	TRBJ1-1	CASHRGAPNTEAFF	TGCGCCAGCCACAGGGGTGCTCCGAACACTGAAGCTTTCTTT
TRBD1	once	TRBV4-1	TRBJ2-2	CASSVTPGQGTGELFF	TGCGCCAGCAGTGTTACACCGGGACAGGGGACCGGGGAGCTGTTTTTT
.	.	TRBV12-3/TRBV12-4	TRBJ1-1	CASRWEGAEAFF	TGTGCCAGCAGATGGGAGGGCGCCGAAGCTTTCTTT
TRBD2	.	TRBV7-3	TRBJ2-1	CASSLMSLAGGDEQFF	TGTGCCAGCAGCTTAATGTCTCTAGCGGGAGGGGATGAGCAGTTCTTC
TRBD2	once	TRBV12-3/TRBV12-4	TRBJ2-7	CASSLWAGGEQYF	TGTGCCAGCAGTTTATGGGCGGGAGGCGAGCAGTACTTC
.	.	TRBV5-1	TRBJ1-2	CASSSPSRGQDGYTF	TGCGCCAGCAGCTCACCCTCGCGGGGGCAAGATGGCTACACCTTC
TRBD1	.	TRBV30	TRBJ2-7	CAWRGQGNYEQYF	TGTGCCTGGAGGGGACAGGGCAATTACGAGCAGTACTTC
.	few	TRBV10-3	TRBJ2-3	CATGLTDTQYF	TGTGCCACCGGGTTAACAGATACGCAGTATTTT
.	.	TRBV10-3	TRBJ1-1	CAISPQGGGTEAFF	TGTGCCATCAGTCCGCAGGGAGGGGGCACTGAAGCTTTCTTT
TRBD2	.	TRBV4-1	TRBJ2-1	CASSQDQGLAGNEQFF	TGCGCCAGCAGCCAAGATCAGGGACTAGCGGGGAATGAGCAGTTCTTC
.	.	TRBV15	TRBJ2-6	CATSPGDSGANVLTF	TGTGCCACCAGTCCAGGGGACTCTGGGGCCAACGTCCTGACTTTC
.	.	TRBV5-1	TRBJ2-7	CASTRGRGHEQYF	TGCGCCAGCACCCGGGGCAGGGGCCACGAGCAGTACTTC
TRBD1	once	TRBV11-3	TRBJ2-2	CASSSYRGMDTGELFF	TGTGCCAGCAGCTCCTACAGGGGAATGGACACCGGGGAGCTGTTTTTT
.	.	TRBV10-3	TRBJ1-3	CAIFGRGGNTIYF	TGTGCCATCTTCGGACGGGGAGGAAACACCATATATTTT
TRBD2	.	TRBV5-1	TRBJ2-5	CASSGVAGGLAKETQYF	TGCGCCAGCAGCGGGGTAGCGGGAGGTTTAGCGAAAGAGACCCAGTACTTC
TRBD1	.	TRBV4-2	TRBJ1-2	CASSHLYGTEDSNYGYTF	TGTGCCAGCAGCCACTTATACGGGACAGAAGATTCAAACTATGGCTACACCTTC
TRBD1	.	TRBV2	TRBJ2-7	CASRVTGGDEQYF	TGTGCCAGCAGGGTAACAGGGGGCGACGAGCAGTACTTC
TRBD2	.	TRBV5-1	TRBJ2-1	CASSLLAGVSYNEQFF	TGCGCCAGCAGCTTGTTAGCGGGAGTCTCCTACAATGAGCAGTTCTTC
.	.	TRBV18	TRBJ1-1	CASSPQGFEAFF	TGTGCCAGCTCACCCCAGGGGTTTGAAGCTTTCTTT
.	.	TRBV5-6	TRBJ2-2	CASSFLSNTGELFF	TGTGCCAGCAGCTTTCTCAGTAACACCGGGGAGCTGTTTTTT
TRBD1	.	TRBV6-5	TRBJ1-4	CASSSQGAGFNEKLFF	TGTGCCAGCAGTTCCCAGGGGGCGGGATTTAATGAAAAACTGTTTTTT
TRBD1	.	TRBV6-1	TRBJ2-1	CASSEAQGTGVPRYNEQFF	TGTGCCAGCAGTGAAGCGCAAGGGACAGGGGTCCCCCGTTACAATGAGCAGTTCTTC
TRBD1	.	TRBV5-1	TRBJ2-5	CASSYGQAEGETQYF	TGCGCCAGCAGCTACGGACAGGCTGAGGGGGAGACCCAGTACTTC